Below, 26 T cell receptor beta chains from the same sample are listed, as sequenced in a study of blood T cell repertoires in COVID-19. TCRdb keeps only in-frame clones here, not all; method: immunoSEQ multiplex PCR. In the table there are some 320,000 clones, roughly 91% of which are singletons. Sequencing input: PBMCs or T cells enriched from blood (not recorded which). Source of these receptors: a woman aged 45-65 years who had been exposed to COVID-19.

This clone was detected a few times. The chain employs TRBV30 and TRBJ2-7; TRBD1 might be the D (5 bases). The CDR3 covers 13 residues. V was shortened by 0 bases and J by 4 bases, with 10 bases between the two germline ends. Looked up from germline, CDR1 is GTSNPN and CDR2 is SVGIG (reference sequence). CDR3 DNA sequence: TGTGCCTGGAGTGTCGACAGTAGATACGAGCAGTACTTC. Amino acids: CAWSVDSRYEQYF.

This chain joins TRBV2 and TRBJ1-2; a possible D gene is TRBD1 (6 bases). The length of the CDR3 is 15 residues. Trimming removed 6 bases from V and 4 bases from J, with 18 bases in between. Germline CDR1 is SNHLY and CDR2 is FYNNEI. The CDR3 region is CASREMTGEPYGYTF. In nucleotides, the CDR3 is TGTGCCAGCAGGGAAATGACAGGAGAACCCTATGGCTACACCTTC.

The chain is built from TRBV5-6 and TRBJ1-6, with TRBD1 identical over 7 bases. The CDR3 loop spans 15 amino acids. V lost 4 bases and J lost 9; bases outside the gene matches: 10. Germline-derived CDR1 and CDR2 are SGHDT and YYEEEE. DNA of the CDR3: TGTGCCAGCAGCCATAAGACAGGGAGAGGTTCACCCCTCCACTTT. Translated: CASSHKTGRGSPLHF.

The rearrangement joins TRBV28 to TRBJ1-5; D gene unclear. Germline V gene lookup returns CDR1 MDHEN and CDR2 SYDVKM. The V end lost 1 base, the J end lost 8 bases, and 6 bases lay between the germline ends. CDR3 length: 12 residues. The DNA of the CDR3 is TGTGCCAGCAGTTTATCGCGGGAGCCCCAGCATTTT. This codes for CASSLSREPQHF.

The rearrangement uses TRBV30 and TRBJ2-2, with TRBD2 identical over 8 bases. This CDR3 is built from 16 residues. Unmatched junction bases numbered 8, after V lost 0 bases and J lost 5 bases. Germline V lookup: CDR1 GTSNPN, CDR2 SVGIG (reference sequence). The CDR3 DNA reads TGTGCCTGGAGTGTACGGCGGGGGGCCGCTACCGGGGAGCTGTTTTTT. Translated: CAWSVRRGAATGELFF.

This chain joins TRBV9 and TRBJ2-7, with a possible D match to TRBD1 (7 bases). CDR1 and CDR2 (germline): SGDLS, YYNGEE. There are 14 residues in the CDR3. V lost 2 bases to trimming and J lost 2 bases, with 11 bases between them. CDR3 bases: TGTGCCAGCAGCGTCGGCGGGACAGCCTACGAGCAGTACTTC. Protein: CASSVGGTAYEQYF.

The rearrangement joins TRBV5-1 to TRBJ2-3, with a possible D match to TRBD2 (5 bases). Germline V gene data show CDR1 as SGHRS and CDR2 as YFSETQ. This CDR3 is built from 16 residues. Trimming pared 0 bases from V and 4 bases from J, leaving 15 bases between. The CDR3 DNA follows: TGCGCCAGCAGCTTGGTCGCTAGCAATTTTGCAGATACGCAGTATTTT. This codes for CASSLVASNFADTQYF.

The chain employs TRBV2 and TRBJ1-1; 8 bases line up with TRBD1. The CDR3 has 13 residues. Losses at the gene ends were 2 bases for V and 11 bases for J; bases not matched to a gene: 7. Germline V lookup: CDR1 SNHLY, CDR2 FYNNEI. The DNA for the CDR3 is TGTGCCAGCAGTGAATTGGGACAGGACGCCGCTTTCTTT. Amino acids: CASSELGQDAAFF.

This clone was observed a few times. The genes are TRBV12-2 and TRBJ2-3; the D call in the table, TRBD2, was not verified against the DNA. TRBV12-2 is a documented pseudogene. The length of the CDR3 is 16 residues. CDR3 residues: CASRTLVRGGKDTQYF. CDR3 DNA sequence: TGTGCAAGTCGCACCCTTGTCCGGGGGGGCAAGGATACGCAGTATTTT.

The V call is TRBV2, the J call TRBJ2-1; 9 bases are a match to TRBD2. Germline-derived CDR1 and CDR2 are SNHLY and FYNNEI. CDR3 length equals 18 residues. J lost 1 base, V lost 6 bases, and 13 bases had no gene match. This CDR3 is CASSGGAGGHWSYNEQFF. Here the CDR3 DNA reads TGTGCCAGCAGCGGGGGAGCGGGGGGCCATTGGTCCTACAATGAGCAGTTCTTC.

The chain recombines TRBV5-1 with TRBJ2-5; 7 nucleotides align to TRBD2. Trimming took 4 bases from V and 5 from J; bases not matched to a gene: 8. The CDR3 consists of 14 residues. Germline assignment: CDR1 SGHRS and CDR2 YFSETQ. CDR3 residues: CASSHGGEGETQYF. CDR3 nucleotide sequence: TGCGCCAGCAGCCACGGCGGGGAGGGCGAGACCCAGTACTTC.

V and J are TRBV20-1 and TRBJ2-2; D ambiguous. V lost 2 bases and J 6 bases, leaving 4 bases between the germline ends. The CDR3 consists of 11 residues. The V gene's germline CDR1 is DFQATT and CDR2 SNEGSKA (reference sequence). CDR3 coding DNA: TGCAGTGCTAGATTCGCCGGGGAGCTGTTTTTT. Residues: CSARFAGELFF.

This clone came up a few times. The chain couples TRBV5-5 to TRBJ2-7; D gene uncertain. The CDR3 runs to 13 residues. Per the germline V gene, CDR1 is SGHKS and CDR2 is YYEKEE (reference sequence). V dropped 4 bases and J dropped 3 bases, with 11 bases sitting between them. The CDR3 here is CASSPQTGYEQYF. CDR3 in DNA: TGTGCCAGCAGCCCGCAAACTGGCTACGAGCAGTACTTC.

This chain uses TRBV27 with TRBJ2-7; perhaps TRBD2 as D (5 bases). This CDR3 has 13 amino acids. V was pared by 3 bases and J by 6 bases, with 12 bases between. From germline, CDR1 is MNHEY and CDR2 SMNVEV (reference sequence). The CDR3 region has the DNA TGTGCCAGCAGTTTCCGGGAAACCTCCGAGCAGTACTTC. This codes for CASSFRETSEQYF.

This chain uses TRBV28 with TRBJ2-1, with 7 bases lining up with TRBD1. This CDR3 has 16 amino acids. Germline V gives CDR1 MDHEN, CDR2 SYDVKM. The ends lost 7 bases at V and 2 bases at J; junction bases unmatched: 11. CDR3 DNA: TGTGCCAGCACCGCGAGGGACAGATTGACCTACAATGAGCAGTTCTTC. It codes for CASTARDRLTYNEQFF.

The chain is built from TRBV4-1 and TRBJ1-2, with 9 bases fitting TRBD1. The germline gives CDR1 MGHRA, CDR2 YSYEKL. This CDR3 is built from 16 residues. The V segment lost 4 bases and the J segment 6 bases; nucleotides outside the gene matches: 12. DNA of the CDR3: TGCGCCAGCAGCCGGGGACAGGGTTCTGGGAGGGATGGCTACACCTTC. Translation: CASSRGQGSGRDGYTF.

The V and J genes are TRBV3-1 (or the pseudogene TRBV3-2) and TRBJ1-4; D call uncertain. V was pared by 7 bases and J by 4 bases, with 10 bases between. Germline V CDR1 and CDR2: LGHDT, YNNKEL (reference sequence). This CDR3 region has 13 residues. Here the CDR3 DNA reads TGTGCCAGCACCAAAGGGAGTAATGAAAAACTGTTTTTT. It specifies CASTKGSNEKLFF.

The chain carries TRBV5-4 and TRBJ2-5, with D possibly being TRBD2 (7 bases). This CDR3 spans 14 amino acids. Germline-derived CDR1 and CDR2 are SGHNT and YYREEE (reference sequence). V lost 3 bases to trimming and J lost 4 bases, with 13 bases between them. Here the CDR3 reads CASSSNREGETQYF. Written as DNA, the CDR3 is TGTGCCAGCAGCTCGAACAGGGAGGGAGAGACCCAGTACTTC.

The chain is built from TRBV19 and TRBJ2-2; weak D call: TRBD1 (6 bases). Germline values: CDR1 LNHDA, CDR2 SQIVND (reference sequence). Trimming took off 4 bases at V and 1 base at J, with 13 bases between the two ends. This CDR3 spans 16 amino acids. The CDR3: CASSTRTAQNTGELFF. DNA for the CDR3: TGTGCCAGTAGTACTCGGACAGCCCAGAACACCGGGGAGCTGTTTTTT. Full variable domain (remainder filled in from reference TRBV19 and TRBJ2-2): DGGITQSPKYLFRKEGQNVTLSCEQNLNHDAMYWYRQDPGQGLRLIYYSQIVNDFQKGDIAEGYSVSREKKESFPLTVTSAQKNPTAFYLCASSTRTAQNTGELFFGEGSRLTVL.

This clone was counted between two and nine times. J is TRBJ1-1 and V is TRBV5-4; 12 positions agree with TRBD1. CDR1 is SGHNT, CDR2 YYREEE, per germline (reference sequence). J gave up 6 bases and V 4 bases, and 4 bases lay outside the gene matches. The CDR3 consists of 14 residues. CDR3 in amino acids: CASSLGQGAAEAFF. The DNA of the CDR3 is TGTGCCAGCAGCCTGGGACAGGGGGCGGCTGAAGCTTTCTTT.

J is TRBJ2-2 and V is TRBV27; a possible D gene is TRBD1 (6 bases). The CDR3 spans 16 residues. Germline V gives CDR1 MNHEY, CDR2 SMNVEV (reference sequence). The V end lost 4 bases, the J end lost 1 base, and 13 bases lay between the germline ends. The CDR3 DNA reads as TGTGCCAGCAGTTCATTGGACAGACGGAACACCGGGGAGCTGTTTTTT. Its translation: CASSSLDRRNTGELFF.

The chain employs TRBV5-1 and TRBJ1-2; the match to TRBD1 covers 10 bases. This CDR3 spans 15 amino acids. Germline CDR1 reads SGHRS; CDR2 reads YFSETQ. The V gene end was trimmed by 5 bases and the J gene end by 2 bases; junction bases not matched to a gene: 6. The CDR3 sequence is CASRNTGQGNYGYTF. CDR3 DNA: TGCGCCAGCAGAAACACGGGACAGGGGAACTATGGCTACACCTTC.

About this clone: This specimen includes other DNA sequences encoding the same CDR3. This chain joins TRBV28 and TRBJ1-1; possible D gene TRBD1, 6 bases. This CDR3 is 14 amino acids long. The V end was cut by 6 bases, the J end by 1 base, with 12 bases between. The germline V gene encodes CDR1 MDHEN and CDR2 SYDVKM. The CDR3 protein is CASSPLTGNTEAFF. CDR3 DNA: TGTGCCAGCAGCCCTTTGACAGGGAACACTGAAGCTTTCTTT.

The chain links TRBV6-2 or TRBV6-3 to TRBJ1-5, with TRBD1 matching over 7 bases. V was pared by 5 bases and J by 0 bases, with 7 bases of the junction left unmatched. Germline lookup yields CDR1 MNHEY and CDR2 SVGEGT. The CDR3 sequence is 16 residues long. The CDR3 protein is CASSPGQHYSNQPQHF. The CDR3 nucleotides are TGTGCCAGCAGTCCGGGACAGCACTATAGCAATCAGCCCCAGCATTTT.

The V and J genes are TRBV28 and TRBJ1-1; 8 bases are shared with TRBD1. The CDR3 has 17 residues. Germline V lookup: CDR1 MDHEN, CDR2 SYDVKM. J was trimmed by 4 bases and V by 4 bases; bases with no gene match: 14. The CDR3 region is CASSYGTGVSPITEAFF. CDR3 nucleotide sequence: TGTGCCAGCAGTTATGGGACAGGAGTAAGTCCAATCACTGAAGCTTTCTTT. Full variable domain (missing parts from reference TRBV28 and TRBJ1-1): DVKVTQSSRYLVKRTGEKVFLECVQDMDHENMFWYRQDPGLGLRLIYFSYDVKMKEKGDIPEGYSVSREKKERFSLILESASTNQTSMYLCASSYGTGVSPITEAFFGQGTRLTVV.

This chain links TRBV10-3 with TRBJ2-3; D might be TRBD2 (5 bases). The CDR3 is 13 amino acids. The V end was cut by 11 bases, the J end by 5 bases, with 17 bases between. The germline CDR1 and CDR2 sequences are ENHRY and SYGVKD. The DNA for the CDR3 is TGTGCCCTGGCTGGCGGAGGTATAGATACGCAGTATTTT. It is translated as CALAGGGIDTQYF.